These 6 T cell receptor beta chains were all obtained from the same sample, sequenced in a study of cytomegalovirus exposure and HLA in healthy donors. Libraries were prepared by immunoSEQ multiplex PCR; TCRdb keeps only in-frame clonotypes and omits some of them. The sample has more than 250,000 clones; roughly 88% are singletons. Sequencing was done on a sample of PBMCs. These receptors were obtained from a woman aged 18-29 years in good health and CMV-seronegative.

The chain couples TRBV28 to TRBJ2-7; perhaps TRBD1 as D (5 bases). Trimming took 5 bases from V and 4 from J, leaving 9 bases between them. From germline, CDR1 is MDHEN and CDR2 SYDVKM. The CDR3 has 12 residues. CDR3 residues: CASSTQGYEQYF. The DNA of the CDR3 is TGTGCCAGCAGTACCCAGGGTTACGAGCAGTACTTC.

The chain carries TRBV18 and TRBJ2-7; TRBD1 matches 8 bases. This CDR3 is built from 14 residues. V was pared by 0 bases and J by 5 bases, with 3 bases of the junction left unmatched. From germline, CDR1 is KGHSH and CDR2 LQKENI. CDR3 DNA: TGTGCCAGCTCACCACCGGGACAGGTCCACGAGCAGTACTTC. Translation gives CASSPPGQVHEQYF.

The chain combines TRBV9 with TRBJ2-1, with 10 bases that match TRBD2. V gave up 2 bases and J gave up 5 bases; unmatched junction bases: 1. The CDR3 extends over 14 amino acids. Germline V lookup: CDR1 SGDLS, CDR2 YYNGEE. CDR3 sequence (DNA): TGTGCCAGCAGCGTTACTAGCGGGGACAATGAGCAGTTCTTC. It yields the protein CASSVTSGDNEQFF. Full variable domain (missing parts from reference TRBV9 and TRBJ2-1): DSGVTQTPKHLITATGQRVTLRCSPRSGDLSVYWYQQSLDQGLQFLIQYYNGEERAKGNILERFSAQQFPDLHSELNLSSLELGDSALYFCASSVTSGDNEQFFGPGTRLTVL.

The rearrangement joins TRBV28 to TRBJ1-2; TRBD1 matches 8 bases. The CDR3 consists of 16 residues. Germline CDR1 is MDHEN and CDR2 is SYDVKM. V was clipped by 5 bases and J by 4 bases; unmatched bases: 12. The CDR3 region is CASSPVGGRGPYGYTF. The CDR3 DNA is TGTGCCAGCAGTCCTGTGGGGGGCAGGGGGCCCTATGGCTACACCTTC.

This clone was seen a few times. The rearrangement uses TRBV9 and TRBJ2-5, with D possibly being TRBD1 (5 bases). V lost 0 bases and J 4 bases, leaving 10 bases between the germline ends. CDR1 and CDR2 (germline): SGDLS, YYNGEE. The CDR3 totals 14 residues. The CDR3 sequence: CASSVEGFRETQYF. The CDR3 DNA reads as TGTGCCAGCAGCGTAGAGGGGTTCCGAGAGACCCAGTACTTC.

The chain joins TRBV25-1 to TRBJ2-7, with TRBD1 identical over 7 bases. Germline V gives CDR1 MGHDK, CDR2 SYGVNS. This CDR3 is 13 amino acids long. The J segment lost 5 bases and the V segment lost 3 bases, leaving 4 bases of the junction unmatched. The CDR3 here is CASSEDRFDEQYF. In DNA form, the CDR3 reads TGTGCCAGCAGTGAGGACAGGTTTGACGAGCAGTACTTC.